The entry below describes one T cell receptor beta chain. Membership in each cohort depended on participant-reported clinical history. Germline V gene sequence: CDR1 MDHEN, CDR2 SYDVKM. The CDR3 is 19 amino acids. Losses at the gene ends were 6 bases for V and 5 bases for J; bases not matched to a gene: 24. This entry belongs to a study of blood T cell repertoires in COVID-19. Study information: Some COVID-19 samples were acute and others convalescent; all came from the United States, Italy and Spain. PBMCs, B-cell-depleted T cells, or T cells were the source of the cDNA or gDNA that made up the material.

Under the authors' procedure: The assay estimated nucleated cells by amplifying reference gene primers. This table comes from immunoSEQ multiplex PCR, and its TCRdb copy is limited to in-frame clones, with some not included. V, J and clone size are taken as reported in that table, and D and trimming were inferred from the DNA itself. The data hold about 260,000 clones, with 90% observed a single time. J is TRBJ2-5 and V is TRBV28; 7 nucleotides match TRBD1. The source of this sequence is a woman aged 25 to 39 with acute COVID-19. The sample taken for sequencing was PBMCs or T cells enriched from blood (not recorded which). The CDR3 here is CASSPLQGTEPSRGETQYF. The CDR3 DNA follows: TGTGCCAGCAGCCCTCTACAAGGGACAGAGCCATCCCGAGGGGAGACCCAGTACTTC.